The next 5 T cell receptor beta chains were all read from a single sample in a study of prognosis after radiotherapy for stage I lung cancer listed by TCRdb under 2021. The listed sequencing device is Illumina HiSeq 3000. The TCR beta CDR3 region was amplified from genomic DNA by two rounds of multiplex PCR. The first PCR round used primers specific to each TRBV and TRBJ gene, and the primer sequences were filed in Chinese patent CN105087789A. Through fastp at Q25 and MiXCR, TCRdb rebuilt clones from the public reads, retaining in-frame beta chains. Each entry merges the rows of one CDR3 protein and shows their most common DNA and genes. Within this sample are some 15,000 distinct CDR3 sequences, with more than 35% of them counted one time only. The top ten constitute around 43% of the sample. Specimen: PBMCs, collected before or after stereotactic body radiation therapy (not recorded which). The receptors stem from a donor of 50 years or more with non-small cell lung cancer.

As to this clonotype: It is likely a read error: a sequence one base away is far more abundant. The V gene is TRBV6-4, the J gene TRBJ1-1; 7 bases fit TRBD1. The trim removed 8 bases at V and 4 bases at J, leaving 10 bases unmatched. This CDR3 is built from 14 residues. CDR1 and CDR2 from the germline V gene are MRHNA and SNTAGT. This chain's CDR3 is CASSNQGVGTEAFF. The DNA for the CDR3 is TGTGCCAGCTCAAACCAGGGGGTCGGCACTGAAGCTTTCTTT.

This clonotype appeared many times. CDR3 sequence reads: CASSRDNQETQYF. In nucleotides, the CDR3 is TGCGCCAGCAGCCGCGACAACCAAGAGACCCAGTACTTC. The chain uses TRBV10-2 and TRBJ2-5; no reliable D call. The CDR3 is 13 amino acids. Trimming removed 6 bases from V and 0 bases from J, with 8 bases in between. Germline CDR1 reads WSHSY; CDR2 reads SAAADI.

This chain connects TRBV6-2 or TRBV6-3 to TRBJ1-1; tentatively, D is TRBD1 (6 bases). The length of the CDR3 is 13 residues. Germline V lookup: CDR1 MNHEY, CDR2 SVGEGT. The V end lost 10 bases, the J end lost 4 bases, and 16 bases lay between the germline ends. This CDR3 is CATSAMGATEAFF. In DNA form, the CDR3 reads TGTGCCACCAGCGCTATGGGGGCCACTGAAGCTTTCTTT.

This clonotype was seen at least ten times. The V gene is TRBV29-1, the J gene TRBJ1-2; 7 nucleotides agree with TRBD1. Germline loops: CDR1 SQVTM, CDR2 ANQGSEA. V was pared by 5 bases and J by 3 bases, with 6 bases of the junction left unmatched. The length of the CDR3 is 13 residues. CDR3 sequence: CSVLRQGYYGYTF. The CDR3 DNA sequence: TGCAGCGTTTTAAGACAGGGCTACTATGGCTACACCTTC.

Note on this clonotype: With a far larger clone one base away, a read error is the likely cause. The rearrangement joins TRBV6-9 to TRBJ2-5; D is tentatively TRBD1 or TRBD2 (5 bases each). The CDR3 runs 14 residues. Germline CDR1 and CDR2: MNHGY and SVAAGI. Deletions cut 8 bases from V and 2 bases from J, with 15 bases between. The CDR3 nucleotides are TGTGCCAGCGAGGCGTGGTGGGGGCAAGAGACCCAGTACTTC. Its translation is CASEAWWGQETQYF.